A selection of T cell receptor beta chains follows, all from one sample in a study of blood T cells in healthy people across ages. One entry per CDR3 protein, called by TCRdb with MiXCR from the 5' RACE reads. The profile covers 750,000 to 850,000 distinct CDR3 sequences, with approximately 25% appearing a single time and under 4.5% taken by the ten largest. The same specimen was also included in a second study, on T cells of mothers and their children.

Sequencing was done on a sample of blood. These receptor sequences come from a boy younger than 18 in good health. The CDR3 runs from the conserved cysteine through the conserved F or W. A D gene is named only where the DNA matches it firmly. Clone size is stated in some rows and not others, as once, few, many or a class when expanded.

v_gene,abundance,d_gene,j_gene,CDR3aa,CDR3nt
TRBV6-2/TRBV6-3,few,.,TRBJ2-2,CASSTVGFGELFF,TGTGCCAGCAGTACCGTAGGGTTCGGGGAGCTGTTTTTT
TRBV7-3,.,.,TRBJ2-1,CASSLGVNGNNEQFF,TGTGCCAGCAGCTTAGGTGTGAATGGTAACAATGAGCAGTTCTTC
TRBV28,.,.,TRBJ1-2,CASSLSRRGDGYTF,TGTGCCAGCAGTTTATCCAGGCGTGGAGATGGCTACACCTTC
TRBV20-1,.,.,TRBJ2-1,CSASGWQASSYNEQFF,TGCAGTGCTAGTGGATGGCAGGCGAGCTCCTACAATGAGCAGTTCTTC
TRBV6-2/TRBV6-3,few,.,TRBJ2-1,CASSRDTLWRSYEQFF,TGTGCCAGCAGTCGCGACACGCTGTGGAGAAGCTATGAGCAGTTCTTC
TRBV6-5,many,.,TRBJ2-3,CASSRTSTDTQYF,TGTGCCAGCAGTCGGACTAGCACAGATACGCAGTATTTT
TRBV20-1,.,.,TRBJ1-2,CSATVNSALGYGYTF,TGCAGTGCTACCGTAAACAGCGCGCTTGGCTATGGCTACACCTTC
TRBV2,few,.,TRBJ2-3,CASTAGITDTQYF,TGTGCCAGCACGGCAGGGATCACAGATACGCAGTATTTT
TRBV28,.,.,TRBJ2-3,CASSGVGGMKDTQYF,TGTGCCAGCAGCGGAGTGGGGGGAATGAAGGATACGCAGTATTTT
TRBV12-3/TRBV12-4,.,TRBD1,TRBJ2-2,CASSSPRTGVTGELFF,TGTGCCAGCAGCTCACCCCGGACAGGTGTCACCGGGGAGCTGTTTTTT
TRBV28,.,.,TRBJ2-3,CASSSSGADTQYF,TGTGCCAGCAGTTCGTCAGGTGCAGATACGCAGTATTTT
TRBV7-6,few,TRBD2,TRBJ2-3,CASSSSGAQYTDTQYF,TGTGCCAGCAGCTCTAGCGGGGCCCAGTACACAGATACGCAGTATTTT
TRBV4-1,.,.,TRBJ1-2,CASSPRVASVDGYTF,TGCGCCAGCAGCCCCCGGGTCGCCTCTGTTGATGGCTACACCTTC
TRBV29-1,few,TRBD1,TRBJ2-7,CSVSTGGGEQYF,TGCAGCGTTTCGACAGGGGGAGGGGAGCAGTACTTC
TRBV7-3,.,.,TRBJ2-2,CASSLGQTDTGELFF,TGTGCCAGCAGCTTAGGACAGACGGACACCGGGGAGCTGTTTTTT
TRBV10-3,few,.,TRBJ1-6,CAISESHTAFPLHF,TGTGCCATCAGTGAGTCACACACGGCCTTCCCCCTCCACTTT
TRBV28,.,.,TRBJ2-5,CASSQQYRGGSETQYF,TGTGCCAGCAGTCAACAATACAGGGGGGGTTCAGAGACCCAGTACTTC
TRBV5-1,.,TRBD1,TRBJ1-5,CASSLGTENQPQHF,TGCGCCAGCAGCCTAGGGACAGAGAATCAGCCCCAGCATTTT
TRBV27,.,.,TRBJ2-7,CASSLFGGLGYEQYF,TGTGCCAGCAGTTTATTTGGAGGGCTCGGGTACGAGCAGTACTTC
TRBV7-2,few,.,TRBJ1-5,CASSLVRGDQPQHF,TGTGCCAGCAGCTTAGTCAGGGGCGATCAGCCCCAGCATTTT
TRBV4-3,few,TRBD1,TRBJ2-7,CASSQDLVRGTGYYEQYF,TGCGCCAGCAGCCAAGATTTGGTTCGTGGGACAGGGTATTACGAGCAGTACTTC
TRBV11-2,.,.,TRBJ2-1,CASSIDRDNEQFF,TGTGCCAGCAGCATAGACCGGGACAATGAGCAGTTCTTC
TRBV20-1,.,TRBD1,TRBJ1-2,CSARWTGRGGYTF,TGCAGTGCTAGATGGACAGGGCGGGGTGGCTACACCTTC
TRBV5-4,.,TRBD2,TRBJ2-3,CASSLGVAGRKDTQCF,TGTGCCAGCAGCTTGGGGGTAGCGGGGAGAAAAGATACGCAGTGTTTT
TRBV29-1,few,.,TRBJ2-5,CSVEDTRGETQYF,TGCAGCGTTGAAGACACAAGGGGAGAGACCCAGTACTTC
TRBV5-4,.,.,TRBJ2-2,CASRTSPINTGELFF,TGTGCCAGCAGAACGTCGCCTATTAACACCGGGGAGCTGTTTTTT
TRBV27,.,TRBD1,TRBJ2-2,CASSKNPGQGIDGELFF,TGTGCCAGCAGCAAAAACCCCGGACAGGGGATTGACGGGGAGCTGTTTTTT
TRBV6-2/TRBV6-3,few,.,TRBJ1-1,CASSYHGGSSTEAFF,TGTGCCAGCAGTTATCATGGGGGCTCGAGCACTGAAGCTTTCTTT
TRBV6-5,few,TRBD1,TRBJ1-2,CASRREQGPGYGYTF,TGTGCCAGCAGGAGGGAACAGGGGCCGGGCTATGGCTACACCTTC
TRBV29-1,.,.,TRBJ2-5,CSVATGQPKETQYF,TGCAGCGTTGCCACGGGACAACCTAAAGAGACCCAGTACTTC
TRBV7-9,.,.,TRBJ1-1,CASSLGTTANTEAFF,TGTGCCAGCAGCTTAGGGACGACAGCGAACACTGAAGCTTTCTTT
TRBV15,once,.,TRBJ1-2,CATSRGPRTTLNYGYTF,TGTGCCACCAGCAGAGGCCCCAGGACAACCCTGAACTATGGCTATACCTTC
TRBV9,few,TRBD1,TRBJ2-4,CASSAGQSNIQYF,TGTGCCAGCAGCGCGGGACAGTCAAACATTCAGTACTTC
TRBV15,.,.,TRBJ1-3,CATSRDQMQGQGNTIYF,TGTGCCACCAGCAGAGATCAAATGCAGGGGCAAGGAAACACCATATATTTT
TRBV6-6,few,TRBD1,TRBJ1-1,CASSDGQVMNTEAFF,TGTGCCAGCAGTGACGGACAGGTTATGAACACTGAAGCTTTCTTT
TRBV3-1,.,TRBD2,TRBJ2-7,CASSQDYERGSYEQYF,TGTGCCAGCAGCCAAGATTATGAGCGGGGCTCCTACGAGCAGTACTTC
TRBV5-5,.,TRBD1,TRBJ1-4,CASSSRDYWTGSAEKLFF,TGTGCCAGCAGCTCACGCGATTATTGGACAGGGTCGGCTGAAAAACTGTTTTTT
TRBV12-3/TRBV12-4,.,.,TRBJ2-5,CASSLAKDSSETQYF,TGTGCCAGCAGTTTAGCGAAGGACAGTTCAGAGACCCAGTACTTC
TRBV29-1,few,.,TRBJ2-7,CSVSGDFYEQYF,TGCAGCGTTTCTGGGGACTTCTACGAGCAGTACTTC
TRBV29-1,.,.,TRBJ2-7,CSVGRYEQYF,TGCAGCGTTGGGCGATACGAGCAGTACTTC
TRBV29-1,few,.,TRBJ1-5,CSAGDIDQPQHF,TGCAGCGCCGGGGACATTGATCAGCCCCAGCATTTT
TRBV7-9,few,.,TRBJ2-1,CASSLAGSPTPSVQFF,TGTGCCAGCAGCTTAGCGGGGAGTCCCACGCCCAGTGTGCAGTTCTTC
TRBV4-3,few,.,TRBJ1-2,CASSQDIQDYYGYTF,TGCGCCAGCAGCCAGGATATACAGGATTACTATGGCTACACCTTC
TRBV20-1,.,TRBD2,TRBJ2-5,CSAPTPGGPRETQYF,TGCAGTGCTCCCACTCCGGGAGGGCCGAGAGAGACCCAGTACTTC
TRBV20-1,.,TRBD1,TRBJ1-6,CSATSETGSDSPLHF,TGCAGTGCTACCTCCGAGACAGGGTCGGATTCACCCCTCCACTTT
TRBV20-1,few,TRBD1,TRBJ2-7,CSARTGEGYEQYF,TGCAGTGCTAGAACAGGGGAAGGCTACGAGCAGTACTTC
TRBV9,many,TRBD1,TRBJ2-5,CASSTPGQGGETQYF,TGTGCCAGCAGCACCCCAGGACAGGGGGGCGAGACCCAGTACTTC
TRBV15,.,TRBD2,TRBJ2-2,CATSRGEISGAGELFF,TGTGCCACCAGCAGAGGAGAAATTAGCGGGGCCGGGGAGCTGTTTTTT
TRBV28,.,.,TRBJ1-2,CASSPFFSGTNYGYTF,TGTGCCAGCAGTCCCTTCTTTTCAGGGACCAACTATGGCTACACCTTC
TRBV4-3,few,.,TRBJ2-7,CASSQKGDGDEQYF,TGCGCCAGCAGCCAAAAAGGGGACGGGGACGAGCAGTACTTC
TRBV20-1,.,.,TRBJ2-5,CSAGSGGPPGGTQYF,TGCAGTGCTGGGTCAGGGGGACCCCCGGGAGGGACCCAGTACTTC
TRBV7-2,few,.,TRBJ1-2,CASSLSAGSNYGYTF,TGTGCCAGCAGCTTATCGGCAGGGTCCAACTATGGCTACACCTTC
TRBV12-3/TRBV12-4,.,.,TRBJ2-7,CASRPPGGYSYEQYF,TGTGCCAGCAGACCCCCCGGGGGATACTCCTACGAGCAGTACTTC
TRBV14,.,TRBD1,TRBJ2-7,CASSSRSPGTGRALEQYF,TGTGCCAGCAGCTCAAGGTCCCCCGGGACAGGGCGAGCCCTCGAGCAGTACTTC
TRBV29-1,few,TRBD2,TRBJ2-5,CSVAGQGGVIKYF,TGCAGCGTTGCAGGGCAGGGAGGGGTTATAAAGTACTTC
TRBV7-8,.,.,TRBJ1-2,CASSLGFRDYGYTF,TGTGCCAGCAGCTTAGGTTTCAGGGACTATGGCTACACCTTC
TRBV28,few,.,TRBJ2-5,CASSLEGGARAYQETQYF,TGTGCCAGCAGTTTAGAAGGAGGCGCCAGGGCGTACCAAGAGACCCAGTACTTC
TRBV20-1,.,.,TRBJ2-5,CSAELGRSETQYF,TGCAGTGCGGAATTAGGGCGTTCAGAGACCCAGTACTTC
TRBV18,.,.,TRBJ2-7,CASSLGSPGHTYEQYF,TGTGCCAGCTCACTTGGAAGCCCGGGACACACCTACGAGCAGTACTTC
TRBV28,.,.,TRBJ2-7,CASIRQGNGEQYF,TGTGCCAGCATTAGGCAGGGCAATGGCGAGCAGTACTTC